A selection of T cell receptor beta chains follows, all from one sample in a study of shared clonotypes between healthy human individuals. Clones were sequenced by immunoSEQ multiplex PCR, and TCRdb holds only the in-frame ones, with some missing. Altogether 760,000 or so clones are present, 96% being singletons, with the ten largest covering roughly 0.23%. Sample: naive CD8+ T cells sorted from blood. All receptors come from a man aged 30-40 years in good health. The CDR3 runs from the conserved cysteine through the conserved F or W. Fields, in order: J gene, D gene, V gene, CDR3 DNA, CDR3 protein. The D gene is left open where the match is weak.

j_call: TRBJ1-5; d_call: .; v_call: TRBV7-8; cdr3_nt: TGTGCCAGCAGCTTAGCTGTCTATAGCAATCAGCCCCAGCATTTT; cdr3_aa: CASSLAVYSNQPQHF
j_call: TRBJ2-5; d_call: .; v_call: TRBV7-6; cdr3_nt: TGTGCCAGCAGCTTAGCGACGACGGGAGCTCGGGAGACCCAGTACTTC; cdr3_aa: CASSLATTGARETQYF
j_call: TRBJ2-5; d_call: TRBD2; v_call: TRBV5-6; cdr3_nt: TGTGCCAGCATCCTTGGGAGGGGACTTTGGGAGACCCAGTACTTC; cdr3_aa: CASILGRGLWETQYF
j_call: TRBJ1-5; d_call: .; v_call: TRBV19; cdr3_nt: TGTGCCAGTAGGCACGGGTATCAGCCCCAGCATTTT; cdr3_aa: CASRHGYQPQHF
j_call: TRBJ1-5; d_call: .; v_call: TRBV30; cdr3_nt: TGTGCCTGGAGTCCCCCCGACAGGTCGAATCAGCCCCAGCATTTT; cdr3_aa: CAWSPPDRSNQPQHF
j_call: TRBJ1-5; d_call: .; v_call: TRBV19; cdr3_nt: TGTGCCAGTACGGCCCGGCCAGATTATAGCAATCAGCCCCAGCATTTT; cdr3_aa: CASTARPDYSNQPQHF
j_call: TRBJ1-1; d_call: .; v_call: TRBV4-2; cdr3_nt: TGTGCCAGCAGCCAAGGGTTGGGTGACACTGAAGCTTTCTTT; cdr3_aa: CASSQGLGDTEAFF
j_call: TRBJ2-3; d_call: .; v_call: TRBV7-9; cdr3_nt: TGTGCCAGCAGCCCCGTGGCAGATACGCAGTATTTT; cdr3_aa: CASSPVADTQYF
j_call: TRBJ2-2; d_call: .; v_call: TRBV9; cdr3_nt: TGTGCCAGCAGCGTGGAGGGCCTGGGGACCGGGGAGCTGTTTTTT; cdr3_aa: CASSVEGLGTGELFF
j_call: TRBJ1-5; d_call: .; v_call: TRBV19; cdr3_nt: TGTGCCAGTCGACCCCTGGGGTTCAATCAGCCCCAGCATTTT; cdr3_aa: CASRPLGFNQPQHF
j_call: TRBJ2-4; d_call: .; v_call: TRBV19; cdr3_nt: TGTGCCAGTAGCATTGGGACATTAGCCAAAAACATTCAGTACTTC; cdr3_aa: CASSIGTLAKNIQYF
j_call: TRBJ2-7; d_call: .; v_call: TRBV7-2; cdr3_nt: TGTGCCAGCAGCTTAAATAAAGTCTACGAGCAGTACTTC; cdr3_aa: CASSLNKVYEQYF